This T cell receptor beta chain appears in the sequencing data of a study of identical twins. Trimming took off 5 bases at V and 1 base at J, with 18 bases between the two ends. There are 18 residues in the CDR3. CDR1 is SGHAT and CDR2 is FQNNGV in the germline V gene. This clonotype has a count of ten or more. Each CDR3 protein gets one entry after TCRdb re-called the 5' RACE reads with MiXCR. The sample has more than 250,000 distinct CDR3 sequences, about 8.9% seen once. These data were also filed under a second study, of yellow fever vaccine responses in identical twins.

The source of this sequence is a young woman in good health. The sequenced sample consisted of memory (CD45RO+) T cells sorted from blood. This rearrangement joins TRBV11-2 to TRBJ1-6; D gene unclear. In DNA, the CDR3 is TGTGCCAGCAGCCTTACGTACGACTCCTGGTCCTATAATTCACCCCTCCACTTT. As protein: CASSLTYDSWSYNSPLHF.